Listed below are T cell receptor beta chains from one sample, sequenced in a study of blood T cells in healthy people across ages. Each CDR3 protein gets one entry after TCRdb re-called the 5' RACE reads with MiXCR. The table has 550,000 to 700,000 distinct CDR3 sequences, roughly 28% seen once; the top ten hold 18%. The sample was blood. Receptors originate from a woman in her 70s in good health. The CDR3 runs from the conserved cysteine through the conserved F or W. Each record gives: D gene, V gene, J gene, CDR3 length, clone size, CDR3 protein, CDR3 DNA. A D gene is named only where the DNA matches it firmly. The size of a clone is reported for some rows only, either as once, few or many, or as a class for expanded clones.

d_call: -
v_call: TRBV6-2/TRBV6-3
j_call: TRBJ2-7
cdr3_length: 19
clone_size: -
cdr3_aa: CASSRGFRPNIYRNYEQYF
cdr3_nt: TGTGCCAGCAGTCGTGGATTTCGACCGAACATATATAGGAACTACGAGCAGTACTTC

d_call: TRBD1
v_call: TRBV27
j_call: TRBJ2-1
cdr3_length: 15
clone_size: few
cdr3_aa: CASCRRQGAGNEQFF
cdr3_nt: TGTGCCAGCTGCAGAAGGCAGGGGGCAGGCAATGAGCAGTTCTTC

d_call: TRBD1
v_call: TRBV24-1
j_call: TRBJ1-4
cdr3_length: 14
clone_size: -
cdr3_aa: CVTQETGGREKLFF
cdr3_nt: TGTGTCACCCAAGAGACAGGGGGTCGTGAAAAACTGTTTTTT

d_call: TRBD2
v_call: TRBV4-3
j_call: TRBJ2-1
cdr3_length: 18
clone_size: -
cdr3_aa: CASSQGWEGGESYNEQFF
cdr3_nt: TGCGCCAGCAGCCAAGGTTGGGAGGGCGGTGAGTCCTACAATGAGCAGTTCTTC

d_call: TRBD2
v_call: TRBV20-1
j_call: TRBJ2-1
cdr3_length: 18
clone_size: -
cdr3_aa: CSARDRSGGLLSYNEQFF
cdr3_nt: TGCAGTGCTAGAGATCGCAGCGGGGGGCTCCTGTCCTACAATGAGCAGTTCTTC

d_call: -
v_call: TRBV4-3
j_call: TRBJ1-2
cdr3_length: 15
clone_size: -
cdr3_aa: CASSQDPAPDYGYTF
cdr3_nt: TGCGCCAGCAGCCAAGATCCCGCCCCAGACTATGGCTACACCTTC

d_call: TRBD1
v_call: TRBV15
j_call: TRBJ1-5
cdr3_length: 19
clone_size: -
cdr3_aa: CATSPGVGTGGYSNQPQHF
cdr3_nt: TGTGCCACCAGCCCAGGGGTCGGGACAGGGGGATATAGCAATCAGCCCCAGCATTTT

d_call: -
v_call: TRBV12-3/TRBV12-4
j_call: TRBJ2-7
cdr3_length: 14
clone_size: -
cdr3_aa: CASSFAQGTYEQYF
cdr3_nt: TGTGCCAGCAGTTTTGCCCAGGGGACCTACGAGCAGTACTTC

d_call: -
v_call: TRBV14
j_call: TRBJ2-7
cdr3_length: 14
clone_size: few
cdr3_aa: CASSQQHGFYEQYF
cdr3_nt: TGTGCCAGCAGCCAACAGCACGGTTTCTACGAGCAGTACTTC

d_call: -
v_call: TRBV12-3/TRBV12-4
j_call: TRBJ1-2
cdr3_length: 13
clone_size: -
cdr3_aa: CASSFGQGAMKTF
cdr3_nt: -

d_call: TRBD1
v_call: TRBV12-3/TRBV12-4
j_call: TRBJ1-2
cdr3_length: 13
clone_size: few
cdr3_aa: CAGSQDRGGGYTF
cdr3_nt: TGTGCCGGCAGCCAAGACAGGGGCGGGGGCTACACCTTC

d_call: -
v_call: TRBV30
j_call: TRBJ2-4
cdr3_length: 11
clone_size: -
cdr3_aa: CAWRPGDIQYF
cdr3_nt: TGTGCCTGGAGGCCAGGGGATATTCAGTACTTC

d_call: -
v_call: TRBV30
j_call: TRBJ1-4
cdr3_length: 12
clone_size: once
cdr3_aa: CAQKEGTEKLFF
cdr3_nt: TGTGCCCAAAAGGAGGGAACTGAAAAACTGTTTTTT

d_call: -
v_call: TRBV2
j_call: TRBJ2-2
cdr3_length: 14
clone_size: -
cdr3_aa: CASTQGMNTGELFF
cdr3_nt: TGTGCCAGTACTCAGGGAATGAACACCGGGGAGCTGTTTTTT

d_call: TRBD1
v_call: TRBV20-1
j_call: TRBJ1-1
cdr3_length: 13
clone_size: -
cdr3_aa: CSARSRQGPEAFF
cdr3_nt: TGCAGTGCTAGAAGCCGACAGGGACCTGAAGCTTTCTTT

d_call: -
v_call: TRBV29-1
j_call: TRBJ1-5
cdr3_length: 14
clone_size: -
cdr3_aa: CSVEEGATNQPQHF
cdr3_nt: TGCAGCGTTGAAGAGGGGGCGACTAATCAGCCCCAGCATTTT

d_call: -
v_call: TRBV29-1
j_call: TRBJ1-2
cdr3_length: 12
clone_size: -
cdr3_aa: CSVGEQTYGYTF
cdr3_nt: TGCAGCGTTGGGGAGCAGACCTATGGCTACACCTTC

d_call: TRBD2
v_call: TRBV12-3/TRBV12-4
j_call: TRBJ2-5
cdr3_length: 16
clone_size: many
cdr3_aa: CASSGWVAGVQETQYF
cdr3_nt: TGTGCCAGCAGTGGCTGGGTAGCGGGGGTCCAAGAGACCCAGTACTTC

d_call: -
v_call: TRBV7-2
j_call: TRBJ2-5
cdr3_length: 14
clone_size: few
cdr3_aa: CASSLVVAQETQYF
cdr3_nt: TGTGCCAGCAGCTTAGTGGTTGCCCAAGAGACCCAGTACTTC

d_call: TRBD1
v_call: TRBV5-1
j_call: TRBJ1-2
cdr3_length: 13
clone_size: -
cdr3_aa: CASSFTLQGDYTF
cdr3_nt: TGCGCCAGCAGCTTTACCTTACAGGGGGACTACACCTTC

d_call: -
v_call: TRBV3-1
j_call: TRBJ1-3
cdr3_length: 16
clone_size: once
cdr3_aa: CASSQSGKNSGNTIYF
cdr3_nt: TGTGCCAGCAGTCAGTCGGGGAAGAACTCTGGAAACACCATATATTTT

d_call: TRBD2
v_call: TRBV7-9
j_call: TRBJ2-1
cdr3_length: 15
clone_size: few
cdr3_aa: CASSLRGDSYNEQFF
cdr3_nt: TGTGCCAGCAGCCTGCGGGGGGACTCCTACAATGAGCAGTTCTTC

d_call: -
v_call: TRBV29-1
j_call: TRBJ2-2
cdr3_length: 16
clone_size: few
cdr3_aa: CSVEDLRTANTGELFF
cdr3_nt: TGCAGCGTTGAAGATCTAAGGACAGCGAACACCGGGGAGCTGTTTTTT

d_call: -
v_call: TRBV5-1
j_call: TRBJ1-4
cdr3_length: 16
clone_size: -
cdr3_aa: CASRFSDTSTNEKLFF
cdr3_nt: TGCGCCAGCAGGTTTTCTGACACCTCAACTAATGAAAAACTGTTTTTT

d_call: -
v_call: TRBV29-1
j_call: TRBJ2-7
cdr3_length: 13
clone_size: few
cdr3_aa: CSVGDKSSYEQYF
cdr3_nt: TGCAGCGTGGGGGACAAGAGCTCCTACGAGCAGTACTTC

d_call: -
v_call: TRBV20-1
j_call: TRBJ2-5
cdr3_length: 11
clone_size: -
cdr3_aa: CSPSDSKTQYF
cdr3_nt: TGCAGTCCGTCGGACAGTAAGACCCAGTACTTC

d_call: TRBD2
v_call: TRBV6-5
j_call: TRBJ2-5
cdr3_length: 12
clone_size: -
cdr3_aa: CASGTREGTQYF
cdr3_nt: TGTGCCAGCGGGACTAGGGAGGGGACCCAGTACTTC

d_call: TRBD1
v_call: TRBV29-1
j_call: TRBJ1-4
cdr3_length: 13
clone_size: few
cdr3_aa: CSVEGQGARKLFF
cdr3_nt: TGCAGCGTTGAAGGGCAGGGGGCGAGGAAACTGTTTTTT

d_call: -
v_call: TRBV7-2
j_call: TRBJ2-5
cdr3_length: 12
clone_size: few
cdr3_aa: CASSLQGFTQYF
cdr3_nt: TGTGCCAGCAGCCTACAGGGATTCACCCAGTACTTC

d_call: -
v_call: TRBV7-3
j_call: TRBJ2-3
cdr3_length: 13
clone_size: few
cdr3_aa: CASSPWGTDTQYF
cdr3_nt: TGTGCCAGCAGCCCATGGGGCACAGATACGCAGTATTTT

d_call: -
v_call: TRBV30
j_call: TRBJ1-1
cdr3_length: 12
clone_size: few
cdr3_aa: CACSRVNTEAFF
cdr3_nt: TGTGCCTGCTCCAGGGTCAACACTGAAGCTTTCTTT

d_call: TRBD2
v_call: TRBV5-1
j_call: TRBJ2-1
cdr3_length: 16
clone_size: -
cdr3_aa: CASSPRTSGLYNEQFF
cdr3_nt: TGCGCCAGCAGCCCACGGACTAGCGGACTTTACAATGAGCAGTTCTTC

d_call: TRBD1
v_call: TRBV11-2
j_call: TRBJ2-3
cdr3_length: 15
clone_size: many
cdr3_aa: CASRDPGQGTDTQYF
cdr3_nt: TGTGCCAGCAGAGACCCGGGACAGGGAACAGATACGCAGTATTTT

d_call: -
v_call: TRBV5-1
j_call: TRBJ1-2
cdr3_length: 13
clone_size: -
cdr3_aa: CASSLDLRYGYTF
cdr3_nt: TGCGCCAGCAGCTTGGATCTGCGGTATGGCTACACCTTC

d_call: TRBD1
v_call: TRBV12-5
j_call: TRBJ1-2
cdr3_length: 17
clone_size: few
cdr3_aa: CASGLPRGGQGARGYTF
cdr3_nt: TGTGCTAGTGGTTTGCCTCGTGGAGGACAGGGGGCGCGTGGCTACACCTTC

d_call: -
v_call: TRBV29-1
j_call: TRBJ2-5
cdr3_length: 12
clone_size: few
cdr3_aa: CSVQGGGETQYF
cdr3_nt: TGCAGCGTACAGGGGGGGGGAGAGACCCAGTACTTC

d_call: -
v_call: TRBV11-3
j_call: TRBJ2-3
cdr3_length: 16
clone_size: -
cdr3_aa: CASTPQGGAFTDTQYF
cdr3_nt: TGTGCCAGCACCCCCCAGGGGGGGGCCTTCACAGATACGCAGTATTTT

d_call: -
v_call: TRBV20-1
j_call: TRBJ1-2
cdr3_length: 11
clone_size: few
cdr3_aa: CSASLPQGDTF
cdr3_nt: TGCAGTGCTTCCCTCCCCCAGGGAGACACCTTC

d_call: -
v_call: TRBV2
j_call: TRBJ2-5
cdr3_length: 11
clone_size: many
cdr3_aa: CASSEFETQYF
cdr3_nt: TGTGCCAGCAGTGAATTTGAGACCCAGTACTTC

d_call: -
v_call: TRBV10-2
j_call: TRBJ2-3
cdr3_length: 15
clone_size: few
cdr3_aa: CASSLQGGLPDTQYF
cdr3_nt: TGCGCCAGCAGTCTACAGGGTGGGCTCCCAGATACGCAGTATTTT

d_call: TRBD2
v_call: TRBV9
j_call: TRBJ2-7
cdr3_length: 15
clone_size: -
cdr3_aa: CASSVTSGGLNERCF
cdr3_nt: TGTGCCAGCAGCGTAACCAGCGGGGGGTTAAACGAGCGGTGCTTC

d_call: -
v_call: TRBV5-1
j_call: TRBJ2-5
cdr3_length: 14
clone_size: -
cdr3_aa: CASSSSGGTETQYF
cdr3_nt: TGCGCCAGCAGCTCTTCCGGGGGTACCGAGACCCAGTACTTC

d_call: -
v_call: TRBV7-2
j_call: TRBJ1-5
cdr3_length: 16
clone_size: -
cdr3_aa: CASSLAGPGGNQPQHF
cdr3_nt: TGTGCCAGCAGCTTAGCCGGCCCCGGCGGCAATCAGCCCCAGCATTTT

d_call: -
v_call: TRBV7-9
j_call: TRBJ2-2
cdr3_length: 13
clone_size: -
cdr3_aa: CASGRSNTGELFF
cdr3_nt: TGTGCCAGCGGGAGGTCGAACACCGGGGAGCTGTTTTTT

d_call: -
v_call: TRBV6-6
j_call: TRBJ1-2
cdr3_length: 11
clone_size: few
cdr3_aa: CASSLGAYYTF
cdr3_nt: TGTGCCAGCAGTCTCGGGGCTTACTACACCTTC

d_call: -
v_call: TRBV11-2
j_call: TRBJ1-4
cdr3_length: 13
clone_size: few
cdr3_aa: CASSLSSYEKLFF
cdr3_nt: TGTGCCAGCAGCTTATCTTCGTACGAAAAACTGTTTTTT

d_call: TRBD1
v_call: TRBV7-9
j_call: TRBJ2-7
cdr3_length: 15
clone_size: -
cdr3_aa: CASSRDRGDWDEQYF
cdr3_nt: TGTGCCAGCAGCCGAGACAGGGGGGATTGGGACGAGCAGTACTTC

d_call: -
v_call: TRBV20-1
j_call: TRBJ1-2
cdr3_length: 13
clone_size: few
cdr3_aa: CSASEDVKRGYTF
cdr3_nt: TGCAGTGCTAGCGAGGACGTCAAGCGGGGCTACACCTTC

d_call: -
v_call: TRBV5-1
j_call: TRBJ2-5
cdr3_length: 15
clone_size: -
cdr3_aa: CASSLATGRFETQYF
cdr3_nt: TGCGCCAGCAGCTTGGCCACCGGGAGATTCGAGACCCAGTACTTC

d_call: TRBD2
v_call: TRBV6-2/TRBV6-3
j_call: TRBJ2-3
cdr3_length: 16
clone_size: -
cdr3_aa: CASSYRSGGLEDTQYF
cdr3_nt: TGTGCCAGCAGTTACCGGAGCGGGGGCCTCGAAGATACGCAGTATTTT

d_call: TRBD1
v_call: TRBV7-2
j_call: TRBJ1-4
cdr3_length: 15
clone_size: -
cdr3_aa: CASSQMEGAPGKLFF
cdr3_nt: TGTGCCAGCAGCCAAATGGAGGGGGCGCCGGGAAAACTGTTTTTT